This T cell receptor (beta chain) was captured by sequencing in a study of CD8 T cells in Susac syndrome. Study results and caveats: Clonal expansion was absent from the CD4+ T cell repertoires in Susac syndrome.

Between the trimmed V and J ends, which lost 5 bases and 5 bases, there was a span of 12 bases. Germline V gene lookup returns CDR1 PRHDT and CDR2 FYEKMQ (reference sequence). The CDR3 consists of 13 residues. Random hexamers were used to reverse transcribe an amount of roughly 0.45 to 1 ug RNA. TCRdb fed the immunoSEQ multiplex PCR reads into MiXCR, producing one record per CDR3 protein. The sample lists roughly 150,000 distinct CDR3 sequences, roughly 95% occurring once. Remarks on this clonotype: What it binds is not known.

J is TRBJ1-2 and V is TRBV13, with a possible D match to TRBD1 (5 bases). The sequenced sample consisted of CD4+ T cells from PBMCs. The sequence was obtained from a human donor with Susac syndrome. The CDR3 here is CASSVGGIYGYTF. CDR3 DNA sequence: TGTGCCAGCAGCGTCGGGGGGATTTATGGCTACACCTTC. Full variable domain (rest looked up from reference TRBV13 and TRBJ1-2): AAGVIQSPRHLIKEKRETATLKCYPIPRHDTVYWYQQGPGQDPQFLISFYEKMQSDKGSIPDRFSAQQFSDYHSELNMSSLELGDSALYFCASSVGGIYGYTFGSGTRLTVV.